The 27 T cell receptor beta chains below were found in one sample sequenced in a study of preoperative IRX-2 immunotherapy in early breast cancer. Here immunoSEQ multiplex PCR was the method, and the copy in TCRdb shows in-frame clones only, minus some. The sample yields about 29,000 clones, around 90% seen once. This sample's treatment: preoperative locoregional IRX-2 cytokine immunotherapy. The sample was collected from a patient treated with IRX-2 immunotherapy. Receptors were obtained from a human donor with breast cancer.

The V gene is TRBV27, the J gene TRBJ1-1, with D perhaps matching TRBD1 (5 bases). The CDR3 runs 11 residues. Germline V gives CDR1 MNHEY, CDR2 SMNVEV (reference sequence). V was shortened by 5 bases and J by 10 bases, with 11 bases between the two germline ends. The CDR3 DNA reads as TGTGCCAGCAGTAGAGGGGATCTAGCTTTCTTT. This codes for CASSRGDLAFF.

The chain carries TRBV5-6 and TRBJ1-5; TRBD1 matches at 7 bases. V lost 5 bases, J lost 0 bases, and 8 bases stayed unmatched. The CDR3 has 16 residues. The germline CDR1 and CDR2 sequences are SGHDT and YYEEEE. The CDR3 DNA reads TGTGCCAGCAGTTTACTTCAGGGGGGTAGCAATCAGCCCCAGCATTTT. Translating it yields CASSLLQGGSNQPQHF.

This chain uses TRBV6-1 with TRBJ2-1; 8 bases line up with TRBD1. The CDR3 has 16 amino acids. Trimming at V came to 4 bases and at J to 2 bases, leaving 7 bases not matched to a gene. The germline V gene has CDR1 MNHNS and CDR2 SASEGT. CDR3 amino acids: CASSARQGMTYNEQFF. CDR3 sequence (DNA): TGTGCCAGCAGTGCACGACAGGGGATGACCTACAATGAGCAGTTCTTC.

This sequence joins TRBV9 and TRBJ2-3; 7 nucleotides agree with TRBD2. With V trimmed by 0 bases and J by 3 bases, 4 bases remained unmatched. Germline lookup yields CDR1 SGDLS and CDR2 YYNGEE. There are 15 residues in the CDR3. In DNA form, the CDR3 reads TGTGCCAGCAGCGTAGTTGGGGGGGAGACAGATACGCAGTATTTT. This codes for CASSVVGGETDTQYF. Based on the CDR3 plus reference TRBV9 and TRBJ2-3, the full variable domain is DSGVTQTPKHLITATGQRVTLRCSPRSGDLSVYWYQQSLDQGLQFLIQYYNGEERAKGNILERFSAQQFPDLHSELNLSSLELGDSALYFCASSVVGGETDTQYFGPGTRLTVL.

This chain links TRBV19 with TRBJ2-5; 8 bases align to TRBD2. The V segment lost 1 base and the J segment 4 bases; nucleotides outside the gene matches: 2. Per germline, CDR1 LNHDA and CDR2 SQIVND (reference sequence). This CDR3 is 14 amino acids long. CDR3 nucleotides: TGTGCCAGTAGTATAGGGACTAGCTCAGAGACCCAGTACTTC. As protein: CASSIGTSSETQYF.

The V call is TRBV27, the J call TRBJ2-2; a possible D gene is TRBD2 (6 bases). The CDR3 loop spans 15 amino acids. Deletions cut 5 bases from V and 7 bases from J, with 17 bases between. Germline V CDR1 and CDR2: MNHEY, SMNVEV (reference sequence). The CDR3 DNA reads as TGTGCCAGCAGTCCGCTCCTGGGGGGTGGCGGGGAGCTGTTTTTT. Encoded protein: CASSPLLGGGGELFF.

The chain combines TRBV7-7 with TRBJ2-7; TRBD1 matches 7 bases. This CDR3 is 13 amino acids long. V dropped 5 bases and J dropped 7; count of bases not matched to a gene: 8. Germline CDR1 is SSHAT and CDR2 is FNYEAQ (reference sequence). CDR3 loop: CASSQGETGEQYF. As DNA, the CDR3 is TGTGCCAGCAGCCAGGGGGAGACCGGGGAGCAGTACTTC.

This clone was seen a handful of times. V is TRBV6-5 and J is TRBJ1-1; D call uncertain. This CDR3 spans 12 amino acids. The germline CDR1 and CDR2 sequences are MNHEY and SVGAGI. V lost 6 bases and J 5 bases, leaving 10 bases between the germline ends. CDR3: CASSPYGTEAFF. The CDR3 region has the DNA TGTGCCAGCAGCCCTTATGGGACTGAAGCTTTCTTT.

The CDR3 DNA is TGCGCCAGCAGTCCCTCGGGAATGACCTACAATGAGCAGTTCTTC. It encodes CASSPSGMTYNEQFF. The chain uses TRBV5-1 and TRBJ2-1; D possibly corresponds to TRBD2 (5 bases). The V end was cut by 5 bases, the J end by 2 bases, with 14 bases between. This CDR3 spans 15 amino acids. Germline V gene data show CDR1 as SGHRS and CDR2 as YFSETQ.

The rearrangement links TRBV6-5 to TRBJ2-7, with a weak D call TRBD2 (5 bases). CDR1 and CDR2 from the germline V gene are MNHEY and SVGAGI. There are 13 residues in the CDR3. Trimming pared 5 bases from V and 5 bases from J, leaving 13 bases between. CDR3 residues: CASSKKRRDEQYF. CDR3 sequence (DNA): TGTGCCAGCAGTAAAAAACGGCGGGACGAGCAGTACTTC.

This chain's CDR3 is CASSLGPRTGVAGELFF. CDR3 nucleotide sequence: TGTGCCAGCAGCTTGGGACCCCGGACAGGGGTCGCCGGGGAGCTGTTTTTT. The chain carries TRBV5-5 and TRBJ2-2; 9 bases map to TRBD1. The ends lost 0 bases at V and 6 bases at J; junction bases unmatched: 9. The CDR3 is made up of 17 amino acids. Germline loops: CDR1 SGHKS, CDR2 YYEKEE (reference sequence).

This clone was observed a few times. Written as DNA, the CDR3 is TGTGCCAGCAGCTTACAAGCGGGAGCCCACGAGCAGTACTTC. Translating gives CASSLQAGAHEQYF. The chain is built from TRBV7-9 and TRBJ2-7, with 8 nucleotides matching TRBD2. The V and J ends lost 2 bases and 5 bases, in that order; junction bases with no gene match: 5. This CDR3 contains 14 residues. Per germline, CDR1 SEHNR and CDR2 FQNEAQ (reference sequence).

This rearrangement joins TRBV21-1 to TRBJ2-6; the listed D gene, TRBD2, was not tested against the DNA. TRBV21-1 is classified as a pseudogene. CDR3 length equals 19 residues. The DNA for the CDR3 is TGTGCCAGCAGCAAAAGTTGCGGCGGGGGCCCCTCTGGGGCCAACGTCCTGACTTTC. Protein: CASSKSCGGGPSGANVLTF.

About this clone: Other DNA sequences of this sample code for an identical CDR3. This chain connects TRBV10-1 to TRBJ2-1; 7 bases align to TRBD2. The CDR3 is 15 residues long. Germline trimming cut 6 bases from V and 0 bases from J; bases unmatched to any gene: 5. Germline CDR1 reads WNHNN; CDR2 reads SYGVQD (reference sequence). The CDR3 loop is CASSSGGSSYNEQFF. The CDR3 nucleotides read TGCGCCAGCAGCTCCGGGGGGAGCTCCTACAATGAGCAGTTCTTC.

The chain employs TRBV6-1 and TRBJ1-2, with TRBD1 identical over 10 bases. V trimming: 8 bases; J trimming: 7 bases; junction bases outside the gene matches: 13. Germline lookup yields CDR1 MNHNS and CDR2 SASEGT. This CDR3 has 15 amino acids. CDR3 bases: TGTGCCAGCGTAAAGTCCCTGGGACAGGGGATTGGCTACACCTTC. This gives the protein CASVKSLGQGIGYTF.

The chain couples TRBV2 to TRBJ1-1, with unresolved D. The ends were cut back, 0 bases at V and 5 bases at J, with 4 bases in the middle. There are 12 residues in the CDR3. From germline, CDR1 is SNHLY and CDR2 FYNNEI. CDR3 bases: TGTGCCAGCAGTGAAGCGGAGACTGAAGCTTTCTTT. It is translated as CASSEAETEAFF.

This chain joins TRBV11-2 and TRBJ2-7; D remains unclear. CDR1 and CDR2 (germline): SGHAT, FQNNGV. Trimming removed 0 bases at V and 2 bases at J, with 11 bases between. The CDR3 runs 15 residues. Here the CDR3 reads CASSLEGWQPYEQYF. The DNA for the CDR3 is TGTGCCAGCAGCTTAGAGGGTTGGCAGCCCTACGAGCAGTACTTC.

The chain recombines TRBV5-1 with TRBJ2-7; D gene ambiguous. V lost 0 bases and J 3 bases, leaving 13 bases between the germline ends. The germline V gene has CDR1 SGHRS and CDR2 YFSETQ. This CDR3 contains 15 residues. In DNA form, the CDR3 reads TGCGCCAGCAGCTTGGGATCCGGCAGATACTACGAGCAGTACTTC. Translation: CASSLGSGRYYEQYF.

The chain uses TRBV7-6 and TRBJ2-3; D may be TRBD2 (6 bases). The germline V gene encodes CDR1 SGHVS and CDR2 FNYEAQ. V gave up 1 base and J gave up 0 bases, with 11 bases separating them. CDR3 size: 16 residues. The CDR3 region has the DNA TGTGCCAGCAGCTTAGGGGCGGGGTCTAGCACAGATACGCAGTATTTT. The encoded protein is CASSLGAGSSTDTQYF.

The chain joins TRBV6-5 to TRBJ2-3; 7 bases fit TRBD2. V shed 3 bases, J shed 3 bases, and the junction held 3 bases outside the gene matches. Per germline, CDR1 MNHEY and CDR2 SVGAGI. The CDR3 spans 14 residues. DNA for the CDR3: TGTGCCAGCAGTTATATGGGGGGGACAGATACGCAGTATTTT. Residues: CASSYMGGTDTQYF.

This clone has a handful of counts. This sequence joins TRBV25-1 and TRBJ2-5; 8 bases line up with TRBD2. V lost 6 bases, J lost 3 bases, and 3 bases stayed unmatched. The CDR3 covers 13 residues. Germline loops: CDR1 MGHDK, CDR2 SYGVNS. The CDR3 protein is CASRPGGKETQYF. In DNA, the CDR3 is TGTGCCAGCAGGCCGGGGGGGAAAGAGACCCAGTACTTC.

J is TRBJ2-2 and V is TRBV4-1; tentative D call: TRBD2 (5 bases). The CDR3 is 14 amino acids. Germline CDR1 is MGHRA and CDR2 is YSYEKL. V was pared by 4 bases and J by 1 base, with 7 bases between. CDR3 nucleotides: TGCGCCAGCAGCCCCCGGGAGAACACCGGGGAGCTGTTTTTT. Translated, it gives CASSPRENTGELFF.

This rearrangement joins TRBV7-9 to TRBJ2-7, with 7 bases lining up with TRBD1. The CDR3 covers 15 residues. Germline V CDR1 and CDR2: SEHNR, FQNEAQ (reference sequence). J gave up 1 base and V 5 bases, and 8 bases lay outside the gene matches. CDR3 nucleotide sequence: TGTGCCAGCAGCCCCCAGACAGGGAGATCCTACGAGCAGTACTTC. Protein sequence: CASSPQTGRSYEQYF.

The CDR3 region has the DNA TGTGCCAGCAGTGACCGAGGAGATACGCAGTATTTT. It yields the protein CASSDRGDTQYF. The genes are TRBV6-4 and TRBJ2-3; no reliable D call. Trimming took off 2 bases at V and 5 bases at J, with 5 bases between the two ends. Looked up from germline, CDR1 is MRHNA and CDR2 is SNTAGT. This CDR3 region has 12 residues.

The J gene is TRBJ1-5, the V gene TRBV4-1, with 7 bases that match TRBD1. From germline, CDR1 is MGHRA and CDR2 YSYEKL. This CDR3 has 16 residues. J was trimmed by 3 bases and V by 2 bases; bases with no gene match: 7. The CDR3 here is CASSQPQGVPNQPQHF. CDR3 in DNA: TGCGCCAGCAGCCAACCTCAGGGGGTACCCAATCAGCCCCAGCATTTT.

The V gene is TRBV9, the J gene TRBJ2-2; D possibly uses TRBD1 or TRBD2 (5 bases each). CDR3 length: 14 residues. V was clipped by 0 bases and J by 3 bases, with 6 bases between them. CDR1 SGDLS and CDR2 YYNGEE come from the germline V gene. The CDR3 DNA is TGTGCCAGCAGCGTAGGGGGACACACCGGGGAGCTGTTTTTT. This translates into CASSVGGHTGELFF.

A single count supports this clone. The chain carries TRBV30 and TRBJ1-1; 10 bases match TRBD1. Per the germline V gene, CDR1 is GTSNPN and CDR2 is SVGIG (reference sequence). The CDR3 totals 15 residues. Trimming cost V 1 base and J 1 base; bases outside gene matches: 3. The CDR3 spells CAWSDRDRGNTEAFF. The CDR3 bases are TGTGCCTGGAGTGACCGGGACAGGGGGAACACTGAAGCTTTCTTT.